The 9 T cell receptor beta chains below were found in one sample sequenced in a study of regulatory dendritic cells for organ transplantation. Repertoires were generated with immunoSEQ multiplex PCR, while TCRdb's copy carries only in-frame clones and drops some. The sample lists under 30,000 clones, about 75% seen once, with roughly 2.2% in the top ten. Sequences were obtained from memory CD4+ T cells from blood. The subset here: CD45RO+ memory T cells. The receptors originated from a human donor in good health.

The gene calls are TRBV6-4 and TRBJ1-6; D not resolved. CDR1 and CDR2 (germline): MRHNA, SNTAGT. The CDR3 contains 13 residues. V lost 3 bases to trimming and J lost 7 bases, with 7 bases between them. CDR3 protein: CASSERGNSPLHF. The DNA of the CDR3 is TGTGCCAGCAGTGAGCGGGGAAATTCACCCCTCCACTTT.

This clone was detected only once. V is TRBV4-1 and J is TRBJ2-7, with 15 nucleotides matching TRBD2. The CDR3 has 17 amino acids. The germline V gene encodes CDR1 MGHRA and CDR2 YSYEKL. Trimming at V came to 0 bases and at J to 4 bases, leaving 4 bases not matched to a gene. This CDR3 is CASSQDLGTSGRYEQYF. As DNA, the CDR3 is TGCGCCAGCAGCCAAGATCTTGGGACTAGCGGGAGGTACGAGCAGTACTTC.

The DNA for the CDR3 is TGTGCCAGCAGCGCTCGGACAGGGGCTGGAGAAAAACTGTTTTTT. Its translation is CASSARTGAGEKLFF. The genes are TRBV14 and TRBJ1-4; 9 nucleotides match TRBD1. Germline CDR1 is SGHDN and CDR2 is FVKESK. The CDR3 contains 15 residues. Trimming took 5 bases from V and 8 from J; bases not matched to a gene: 9.

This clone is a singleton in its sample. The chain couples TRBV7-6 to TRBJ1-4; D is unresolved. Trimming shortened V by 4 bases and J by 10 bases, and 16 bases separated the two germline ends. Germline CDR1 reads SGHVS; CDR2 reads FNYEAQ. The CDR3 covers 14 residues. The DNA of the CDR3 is TGTGCCAGCAGCTCTAGGACGTCGGTAGGAAAACTGTTTTTT. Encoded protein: CASSSRTSVGKLFF.

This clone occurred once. The CDR3 DNA sequence: TGTGCCAGCAGCGTAGGGTTCCTAGCGGGAGGGGCAGATACGCAGTATTTT. It encodes CASSVGFLAGGADTQYF. The genes are TRBV9 and TRBJ2-3; the match to TRBD2 covers 12 bases. The ends lost 0 bases at V and 4 bases at J; junction bases unmatched: 6. The CDR3 has 17 amino acids. From germline, CDR1 is SGDLS and CDR2 YYNGEE.

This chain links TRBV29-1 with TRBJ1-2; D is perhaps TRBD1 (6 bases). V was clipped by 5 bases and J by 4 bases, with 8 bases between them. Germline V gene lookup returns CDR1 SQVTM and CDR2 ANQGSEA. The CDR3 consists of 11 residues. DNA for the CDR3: TGCAGCGTTTGGACAGCCTATGGCTACACCTTC. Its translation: CSVWTAYGYTF.

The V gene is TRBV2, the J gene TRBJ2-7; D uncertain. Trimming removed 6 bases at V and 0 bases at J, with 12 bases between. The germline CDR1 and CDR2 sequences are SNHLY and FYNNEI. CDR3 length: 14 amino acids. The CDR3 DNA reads TGTGCCAGCAGGGGGTCGAGCAACTCCTACGAGCAGTACTTC. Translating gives CASRGSSNSYEQYF.

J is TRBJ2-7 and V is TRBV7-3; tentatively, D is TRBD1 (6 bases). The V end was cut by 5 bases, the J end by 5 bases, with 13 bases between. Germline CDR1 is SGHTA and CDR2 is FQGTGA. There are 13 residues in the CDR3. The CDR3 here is CASSPNAGDEQYF. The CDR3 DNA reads TGTGCCAGCAGCCCCAATGCAGGGGACGAGCAGTACTTC. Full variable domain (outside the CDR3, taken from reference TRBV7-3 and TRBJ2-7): GAGVSQTPSNKVTEKGKYVELRCDPISGHTALYWYRQSLGQGPEFLIYFQGTGAADDSGLPNDRFFAVRPEGSVSTLKIQRTERGDSAVYLCASSPNAGDEQYFGPGTRLTVT.

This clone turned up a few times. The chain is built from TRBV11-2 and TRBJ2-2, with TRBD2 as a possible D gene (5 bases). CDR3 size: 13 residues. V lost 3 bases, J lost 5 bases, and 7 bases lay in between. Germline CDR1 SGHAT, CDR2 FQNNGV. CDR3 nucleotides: TGTGCCAGCAGCTTGAGAGGGACCGGGGAGCTGTTTTTT. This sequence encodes CASSLRGTGELFF.